This T cell receptor (beta chain) originates from a study of CD8 T cells in Susac syndrome. Findings and caveats of the study: The study conceded that relatively few individuals underwent its TCR sequencing and HLA analysis.

About this clonotype itself: The antigen remains undetermined.

After extraction with the RNeasy kit, 0.5 to 1 ug of the RNA was reverse transcribed using random hexamers. Amplification of TCR beta CDR3 by immunoSEQ multiplex PCR spanned 54 Vbeta and 13 Jbeta. Each CDR3 protein gets one entry after TCRdb re-called the immunoSEQ multiplex PCR reads with MiXCR. Among 85,000 to 90,000 distinct CDR3 sequences listed, approximately 92% were seen once. The CDR3 is 15 residues long. Trimming shortened V by 2 bases and J by 1 base, and 11 bases separated the two germline ends. FACS enriched CD8+ TEMRA cells, while bulk CD8+ and CD4+ were negatively isolated. The genes are TRBV23-1 and TRBJ1-1; D is ambiguous. TRBV23-1 is classed as an ORF, of uncertain function. The TCR originated in a human donor in good health. Sequencing was done on a sample of CD8+ T cells from PBMCs. CDR3 DNA: TGCGCCAGCAGTCAACGGGTCATTCAGAACACTGAAGCTTTCTTT. The encoded protein is CASSQRVIQNTEAFF.